This TCR beta chain was profiled in a study of shared clonotypes between healthy human individuals. Across the whole study: Three plates were used per donor for CD4 naive, three for CD4 memory, two for CD8 naive and one for CD8 memory. Points from the study as a whole: Estimated richness values were generally larger in naive subsets than in memory subsets. Some naive CD4 clonotypes, roughly 4.7%, turned up in common across a handful of donors.

At a deep level, the assay was run. Assay: immunoSEQ multiplex PCR; the TCRdb copy retains only in-frame clones and omits some. The sample has roughly 770,000 clones, just over 95% seen once. Trimming at V came to 3 bases and at J to 4 bases, leaving 6 bases not matched to a gene. The CDR3 contains 15 residues. Germline CDR1 LNHDA, CDR2 SQIVND (reference sequence). This clone appeared a single time. Its target is not known. CD45RO-negative, CCR7-selected cells formed the naive CD8 fraction, which excluded terminally differentiated effector memory CD45RA+ cells. This chain connects TRBV19 to TRBJ2-7, with 10 bases identical to TRBD2. Material for sequencing was naive CD8+ T cells sorted from blood. This clonotype was obtained from a man aged 25 to 45 in good health. The chain's CDR3 is CASSIRASGSYEQYF. The CDR3, as DNA: TGTGCCAGTAGTATCAGGGCTAGCGGGAGTTACGAGCAGTACTTC.